These 19 T cell receptor beta chains share one sample of origin, sequenced in a study of T cell repertoires in cytomegalovirus infection. TCRdb passed the reads through MiXCR, listing each CDR3 protein once. Among approximately 200,000 distinct CDR3 sequences listed, about 28% were seen once. The specimen sequenced was PBMCs. The receptors come from a human donor in good health (CMV status not recorded). Some clones in this sample may be carry-over from other donors' samples.

There are a few counts of this clonotype. V and J are TRBV11-2 and TRBJ1-2; D gene unclear. CDR3 length equals 13 residues. Germline V gives CDR1 SGHAT, CDR2 FQNNGV. The ends were cut back, 5 bases at V and 4 bases at J, with 11 bases in the middle. CDR3 sequence: CASSRTSFYGYTF. DNA for the CDR3: TGTGCCAGCAGCCGAACGAGCTTCTATGGCTACACCTTC.

The gene calls are TRBV30 and TRBJ2-4; possibly TRBD2 for D (7 bases). The CDR3 length is 13 residues. Per the germline V gene, CDR1 is GTSNPN and CDR2 is SVGIG (reference sequence). V was shortened by 0 bases and J by 8 bases, with 11 bases between the two germline ends. The CDR3 is CAWSVRGRDIQYF. CDR3 coding DNA: TGTGCCTGGAGTGTAAGGGGGAGGGACATTCAGTACTTC. Drawing the rest from reference TRBV30 and TRBJ2-4, the complete variable domain is SQTIHQWPATLVQPVGSPLSLECTVEGTSNPNLYWYRQAAGRGLQLLFYSVGIGQISSEVPQNLSASRPQDRQFILSSKKLLLSDSGFYLCAWSVRGRDIQYFGAGTRLSVL.

As concerns this clonotype: This may stem from a read error, because a much larger clone lies one nucleotide away. No conserved phenylalanine or tryptophan is present at the end of the CDR3, so a read error is the likely explanation. The rearrangement joins TRBV10-3 to TRBJ1-1, with unresolved D. The germline gives CDR1 ENHRY, CDR2 SYGVKD. This CDR3 comprises 13 residues. With 10 bases removed from V and 5 bases from J, the gap between germline ends came to 17 bases. The CDR3 DNA follows: TGTGCCACTATCCGTCAGTCGGGGACTGAAGCTTTCTAT. This gives the protein CATIRQSGTEAFY.

The chain has TRBV2 and TRBJ2-7; 8 bases fit TRBD1. Germline V CDR1 and CDR2: SNHLY, FYNNEI. Trimming took 5 bases from V and 2 from J; bases not matched to a gene: 5. The CDR3 length is 14 residues. This CDR3 reads CASSPRTGPYEQYF. The CDR3 nucleotides are TGTGCCAGCAGTCCGAGGACAGGGCCCTACGAGCAGTACTTC.

The rearrangement links TRBV6-8 to TRBJ1-1; no clear D gene. V dropped 2 bases and J dropped 1 base, with 11 bases sitting between them. The CDR3 consists of 15 residues. CDR1 and CDR2 from the germline V gene are MNHGY and SAAAGT. The CDR3 region is CASSYLDKSNTEAFF. CDR3 nucleotides: TGTGCCAGCAGTTACCTCGACAAATCGAACACTGAAGCTTTCTTT.

The chain has TRBV4-1 and TRBJ1-2; 7 bases line up with TRBD1. The V gene's germline CDR1 is MGHRA and CDR2 YSYEKL. The trim removed 3 bases at V and 2 bases at J, leaving 9 bases unmatched. The CDR3 is made up of 16 amino acids. The CDR3 reads CASSHPRRGHNYGYTF. CDR3 nucleotides: TGCGCCAGCAGCCACCCAAGGAGGGGGCACAACTATGGCTACACCTTC.

In this sample, this clonotype turned up a few times. The rearrangement links TRBV30 to TRBJ1-2; D gene ambiguous. The length of the CDR3 is 12 residues. Germline V gene lookup returns CDR1 GTSNPN and CDR2 SVGIG (reference sequence). V dropped 0 bases and J dropped 8 bases, with 10 bases sitting between them. The CDR3 DNA is TGTGCCTGGAGTGTACAAGCATCAGGCTACACCTTC. It specifies CAWSVQASGYTF.

The chain has TRBV7-3 and TRBJ2-5; the D is unclear. The V and J ends lost 5 bases and 5 bases respectively, with 12 bases between them. Germline V CDR1 and CDR2: SGHTA, FQGTGA. The CDR3 sequence is 13 residues long. The CDR3 is CASSPSRLETQYF. DNA of the CDR3: TGTGCCAGCAGCCCATCCCGACTGGAGACCCAGTACTTC.

The chain is built from TRBV19 and TRBJ1-5; D uncertain. The CDR3 spans 14 residues. Looked up from germline, CDR1 is LNHDA and CDR2 is SQIVND (reference sequence). The V end was cut by 1 base, the J end by 4 bases, with 8 bases between. CDR3 in DNA: TGTGCCAGTAGTATAGTAGAGTTTAATCAGCCCCAGCATTTT. It yields the protein CASSIVEFNQPQHF. The full variable domain, with the rest looked up from reference TRBV19 and TRBJ1-5, is DGGITQSPKYLFRKEGQNVTLSCEQNLNHDAMYWYRQDPGQGLRLIYYSQIVNDFQKGDIAEGYSVSREKKESFPLTVTSAQKNPTAFYLCASSIVEFNQPQHFGDGTRLSIL.

This clonotype has a handful of counts. The rearrangement links TRBV19 to TRBJ1-2; D possibly corresponds to TRBD1 (6 bases). The V end lost 6 bases, the J end lost 6 bases, and 14 bases lay between the germline ends. Per the germline V gene, CDR1 is LNHDA and CDR2 is SQIVND (reference sequence). This CDR3 is 13 amino acids long. The CDR3, as DNA: TGTGCCAGTAGACCGCAGGGGATTCATGGCTACACCTTC. Amino acid sequence: CASRPQGIHGYTF.

This clonotype was counted ten times or more. The chain recombines TRBV7-2 with TRBJ2-7, with 9 bases aligning to TRBD1. Per germline, CDR1 SGHTA and CDR2 FQGNSA. The J segment lost 1 base and the V segment lost 2 bases, leaving 3 bases of the junction unmatched. This CDR3 is 15 amino acids long. CDR3 loop: CASSLTGTGSYEQYF. DNA of the CDR3: TGTGCCAGCAGCTTAACCGGGACAGGGTCCTACGAGCAGTACTTC.

The table lists this clonotype with a few counts. This chain joins TRBV12-3 or TRBV12-4 and TRBJ2-1, with D possibly TRBD1 on 5 matching bases. This CDR3 region has 13 residues. V was clipped by 6 bases and J by 2 bases, with 8 bases between them. CDR3 region: CASRTTAYNEQFF. CDR3 coding DNA: TGTGCCAGCAGGACGACAGCCTACAATGAGCAGTTCTTC.

This chain uses TRBV30 with TRBJ1-2; 9 nucleotides line up with TRBD1. CDR1 GTSNPN and CDR2 SVGIG come from the germline V gene (reference sequence). V dropped 2 bases and J dropped 8; count of bases not matched to a gene: 6. This CDR3 spans 13 amino acids. This CDR3 is CAWSPDRGRGYTF. The CDR3 DNA follows: TGTGCCTGGAGTCCGGACAGGGGAAGAGGCTACACCTTC.

This clonotype was observed a few times. This sequence joins TRBV11-2 and TRBJ1-1; D ambiguous. Germline V gives CDR1 SGHAT, CDR2 FQNNGV. This CDR3 has 14 residues. The germline V and J ends were trimmed by 5 bases and 0 bases, with 10 bases remaining between them. In DNA form, the CDR3 reads TGTGCCAGCAGCCTCACCTCCATGAACACTGAAGCTTTCTTT. Protein product: CASSLTSMNTEAFF.

The chain is built from TRBV12-3 or TRBV12-4 and TRBJ1-4; a weak D match, TRBD1 (5 bases). V was pared by 3 bases and J by 4 bases, with 9 bases between. The CDR3 spans 14 residues. CDR3 sequence: CASSFRGSNEKLFF. The CDR3, as DNA: TGTGCCAGCAGTTTTCGGGGGAGTAATGAAAAACTGTTTTTT.

The chain carries TRBV20-1 and TRBJ2-3, with TRBD2 matching 13 bases. Germline V gene data show CDR1 as DFQATT and CDR2 as SNEGSKA (reference sequence). Trimming removed 2 bases from V and 8 bases from J; junction bases left unmatched: 10. The CDR3 has 16 amino acids. The CDR3 DNA reads as TGCAGTGCTAGAAGACTAGCGGGGGGAGGCGTAGGTACGCAGTATTTT. Amino acid sequence: CSARRLAGGGVGTQYF.

The sample holds a few counts of this clonotype. The J gene is TRBJ2-7, the V gene TRBV7-9; unclear D gene. Germline V lookup: CDR1 SEHNR, CDR2 FQNEAQ (reference sequence). The CDR3 length is 12 residues. V was trimmed by 4 bases and J by 3 bases, leaving 7 bases between them. The CDR3 DNA is TGTGCCAGCAGCTCGATCGGCTACGAGCAGTACTTC. Its protein is CASSSIGYEQYF.

The V gene is TRBV7-2, the J gene TRBJ2-7; 8 nucleotides line up with TRBD2. The CDR3 runs to 15 residues. Trimming took 4 bases from V and 7 from J; bases not matched to a gene: 12. Looked up from germline, CDR1 is SGHTA and CDR2 is FQGNSA. This chain's CDR3 is CASSSRVLPGGEQYF. CDR3 in DNA: TGTGCCAGCAGCTCCCGGGTTCTCCCGGGGGGGGAGCAGTACTTC. The whole variable domain, filled in from reference TRBV7-2 and TRBJ2-7, reads GAGVSQSPSNKVTEKGKDVELRCDPISGHTALYWYRQSLGQGLEFLIYFQGNSAPDKSGLPSDRFSAERTGGSVSTLTIQRTQQEDSAVYLCASSSRVLPGGEQYFGPGTRLTVT.

The chain is built from TRBV6-8 and TRBJ1-5; no clear D. The CDR3 length is 18 residues. Germline V gives CDR1 MNHGY, CDR2 SAAAGT. V gave up 5 bases and J gave up 0 bases, with 20 bases separating them. The CDR3: CASSPLGRTPISNQPQHF. In nucleotides, the CDR3 is TGTGCCAGCAGTCCCCTTGGACGGACTCCGATTAGCAATCAGCCCCAGCATTTT.